This T cell receptor (beta chain) was recovered during a study of siplizumab effects on memory and regulatory T cells. TCR templates, around 98,000 per sample, were assayed. Produced via immunoSEQ multiplex PCR; TCRdb's table is partial and in-frame only. Here the sample spans around 26,000 clones, around 83% being singletons. Whole-study findings and limits: The diversity of naive T cells seemed greater than that of memory cells, and their alloresponse contribution seemed major. Alloreactive CD4+ clones that could be mapped were on average about 74% Treg-derived with siplizumab, against approximately 28% in controls. Proliferating siplizumab-culture Tregs lacked confirmation of suppressive function.

Of note for this clone: As yet, its antigen is unknown.

The CDR3 consists of 16 residues. CDR1 and CDR2 from the germline V gene are MDHEN and SYDVKM. Losses at the gene ends were 6 bases for V and 4 bases for J; bases not matched to a gene: 7. The rearrangement uses TRBV28 and TRBJ2-7, with 15 bases fitting TRBD2. This sequence originates from a human donor in good health. The sample consisted of memory CD4+ T cells sorted from blood. The CDR3 region has the DNA TGTGCCAGCAGCCCTGGGACTAGCGGGAGGCAGTACGAGCAGTACTTC. Its translation: CASSPGTSGRQYEQYF.